This T cell receptor beta chain is from a study of T cell responses to AZD1222 COVID-19 vaccine. Study context: It was second doses at about 4 or about 12 weeks that were pooled.

In the case of this clone: Its cognate antigen is unknown.

Study-wide points: There were vaccine-associated CD4 TCRs across spike, dominant at 160-218 and 743-854. Donor demographics were predominantly white British with a female majority; clonal diversity may be underestimated. Epitopes outside B.1.351 and B.1.1.7 mutated regions reportedly drew nearly half of spike TCRs.

Profiling relied on immunoSEQ multiplex PCR, and the TCRdb table lists in-frame clones only, not all of them. Of about 150,000 clones in the sample, 90% are singletons; the top ten hold 1.5% to 2%. V dropped 5 bases and J dropped 1 base, with 15 bases sitting between them. This CDR3 region has 16 residues. CDR1 SGHVS and CDR2 FQNEAQ come from the germline V gene. Material: peripheral blood, obtained on day 0 of AZD1222 vaccination. The source of this sequence is an adult in good health. The rearrangement uses TRBV7-8 and TRBJ1-5; D not certain. The CDR3 nucleotides are TGTGCCAGCAGCACCAGTGGGGTGGGAAGCAATCAGCCCCAGCATTTT. Its protein product is CASSTSGVGSNQPQHF.